Shown below are 32 T cell receptor beta chains from a single sample sequenced in a study of blood T cell repertoires in COVID-19. Libraries were prepared by immunoSEQ multiplex PCR; TCRdb keeps only in-frame clonotypes and omits some of them. The table has some 80,000 clones, under 80% seen once. Sequencing was done on a sample of peripheral blood. These receptors were obtained from a human donor in a cohort sampled during active COVID-19.

To note about this clone: One junction end disagrees with the germline gene, perhaps due to a read error. V gene TRBV18 combines with J gene TRBJ1-2; maybe TRBD1 (6 bases). CDR1 and CDR2 from the germline V gene are KGHSH and LQKENI. This CDR3 contains 14 residues. The CDR3 loop is CASSPQGGDYGCTF. In DNA form, the CDR3 reads TGTGCCAGCTCACCACAGGGGGGGGACTATGGCTGCACCTTC.

The genes are TRBV1 and TRBJ1-1; TRBD1 was called by the table and not checked on the DNA. TRBV1 constitutes a pseudogene. This CDR3 is 12 amino acids long. CDR3 sequence reads: CTSTQVNTEAFF. The CDR3 DNA is TGCACCAGCACTCAGGTGAACACTGAAGCTTTCTTT.

V gene TRBV19 combines with J gene TRBJ2-3; the D gene is possibly TRBD1 (5 bases). The V gene's germline CDR1 is LNHDA and CDR2 SQIVND (reference sequence). The CDR3 has 14 amino acids. V gave up 4 bases and J gave up 4 bases, with 12 bases separating them. The CDR3 reads CASSSRARADTQYF. The CDR3 bases are TGTGCCAGTAGTAGCAGGGCTAGGGCAGATACGCAGTATTTT.

The chain recombines TRBV28 with TRBJ2-7; D is possibly TRBD1 (6 bases). Germline V gene data show CDR1 as MDHEN and CDR2 as SYDVKM. The V gene lost 6 bases and the J gene lost 1 base, with 13 bases spanning the gap. The CDR3 loop spans 14 amino acids. CDR3 sequence (DNA): TGTGCCAGCAGCCATTATCAGGGGTCCTACGAGCAGTACGTC. Translated, it gives CASSHYQGSYEQYV.

The gene calls are TRBV2 and TRBJ2-1, with D possibly being TRBD1 (6 bases). The CDR3 length is 14 residues. Germline V lookup: CDR1 SNHLY, CDR2 FYNNEI. With 2 bases removed from V and 4 bases from J, the gap between germline ends came to 9 bases. CDR3 sequence reads: CASSEWQGYNEQFF. CDR3 DNA: TGTGCCAGCAGTGAATGGCAGGGGTACAATGAGCAGTTCTTC.

V is TRBV4-1 and J is TRBJ2-7; tentative D call: TRBD2 (5 bases). The CDR3 covers 14 residues. The germline V and J ends were trimmed by 4 bases and 0 bases, with 10 bases remaining between them. From germline, CDR1 is MGHRA and CDR2 YSYEKL. The CDR3 region is CASSLTRGSYEQYF. CDR3 in DNA: TGCGCCAGCAGCCTCACTAGAGGCTCCTACGAGCAGTACTTC.

This chain links TRBV7-8 with TRBJ1-3; 7 positions agree with TRBD1. Germline values: CDR1 SGHVS, CDR2 FQNEAQ. V gave up 1 base and J gave up 4 bases; unmatched junction bases: 4. The CDR3 covers 15 residues. This CDR3 is CASSLGGTAGNTIYF. The CDR3 DNA reads as TGTGCCAGCAGCTTAGGAGGGACAGCAGGAAACACCATATATTTT.

V usage is TRBV18 and J usage is TRBJ2-3; no definite D call. There are 14 residues in the CDR3. Trimming removed 4 bases at V and 2 bases at J, with 10 bases between. Germline CDR1 and CDR2: KGHSH and LQKENI. CDR3 bases: TGTGCCAGCTCACTTGGGCAAACCACAGATACGCAGTATTTT. This sequence encodes CASSLGQTTDTQYF. Filled out from reference TRBV18 and TRBJ2-3, the complete variable domain reads NAGVMQNPRHLVRRRGQEARLRCSPMKGHSHVYWYRQLPEEGLKFMVYLQKENIIDESGMPKERFSAEFPKEGPSILRIQQVVRGDSAAYFCASSLGQTTDTQYFGPGTRLTVL.

This clone was detected a few times. The CDR3 DNA reads TGTGCCAGCAGTTACTCCCGGGAGGGCCCGACAGATACGCAGTATTTT. Its translation: CASSYSREGPTDTQYF. This chain uses TRBV6-2 or TRBV6-3 with TRBJ2-3; 8 nucleotides line up with TRBD2. Germline V gene data show CDR1 as MNHEY and CDR2 as SVGEGT. Trimming at V came to 0 bases and at J to 3 bases, leaving 5 bases not matched to a gene. The CDR3 covers 16 residues.

V and J are TRBV5-1 and TRBJ1-1, with D perhaps TRBD1 (6 bases). The CDR3 contains 15 residues. Germline CDR1 reads SGHRS; CDR2 reads YFSETQ. Trimming removed 0 bases at V and 5 bases at J, with 14 bases between. CDR3 amino acids: CASSLGTQRGTEAFF. In nucleotides, the CDR3 is TGCGCCAGCAGCTTGGGGACCCAGAGGGGGACTGAAGCTTTCTTT.

The CDR3 coding sequence is TGTGCCATCAGGGATAGCGGGGGGGACCACTACGAGCAGTACTTC. It specifies CAIRDSGGDHYEQYF. The chain links TRBV10-3 to TRBJ2-7; 11 bases match TRBD2. The CDR3 totals 15 residues. The ends lost 6 bases at V and 3 bases at J; junction bases unmatched: 7. The germline V gene has CDR1 ENHRY and CDR2 SYGVKD.

The genes are TRBV5-5 and TRBJ2-1; the D gene is possibly TRBD2 (5 bases). Trimming stripped 2 bases from V and 10 bases from J, with 16 bases between. CDR1 and CDR2 (germline): SGHKS, YYEKEE (reference sequence). The CDR3 runs to 14 residues. The CDR3 is CASSFERGRREQFF. CDR3 nucleotides: TGTGCCAGCAGCTTTGAGAGAGGGCGCCGGGAGCAGTTCTTC.

A single count supports this clone. This chain links TRBV5-1 with TRBJ2-7; D call uncertain. CDR1 is SGHRS and CDR2 is YFSETQ in the germline V gene. The CDR3 runs to 14 residues. Deletions cut 0 bases from V and 0 bases from J, with 7 bases between. In DNA, the CDR3 is TGCGCCAGCAGCTTGGCCGCCAGCTCCTACGAGCAGTACTTC. Translating gives CASSLAASSYEQYF.

This chain uses TRBV11-3 with TRBJ2-1, with D tentatively TRBD2 (5 bases). V was shortened by 5 bases and J by 2 bases, with 16 bases between the two germline ends. The CDR3 is made up of 16 amino acids. Germline CDR1 SGHNT, CDR2 YENEEA. CDR3 region: CASSTITSSPYNEQFF. CDR3 nucleotides: TGTGCCAGCAGCACCATCACTAGTTCCCCCTACAATGAGCAGTTCTTC. Complete variable domain (other parts from reference TRBV11-3 and TRBJ2-1): EAGVVQSPRYKIIEKKQPVAFWCNPISGHNTLYWYLQNLGQGPELLIRYENEEAVDDSQLPKDRFSAERLKGVDSTLKIQPAELGDSAVYLCASSTITSSPYNEQFFGPGTRLTVL.

This chain uses TRBV19 with TRBJ2-5, with a weak D call TRBD2 (6 bases). The CDR3 runs 12 residues. V shed 8 bases and J shed 5 bases, with 12 bases lying between them. From germline, CDR1 is LNHDA and CDR2 SQIVND (reference sequence). Written as DNA, the CDR3 is TGTGCCAGTTCGGAGGGCAGGGAGACCCAGTACTTC. Translating gives CASSEGRETQYF.

This clone was counted ten times or more. The chain has TRBV7-9 and TRBJ2-1; 9 nucleotides agree with TRBD2. The germline gives CDR1 SEHNR, CDR2 FQNEAQ (reference sequence). The junction had 4 bases not matched to a gene; V was cut back by 6 bases and J by 4 bases. The CDR3 has 14 amino acids. This CDR3 is CASRAGGPYNEQFF. CDR3 nucleotides: TGTGCCAGCAGGGCGGGAGGGCCTTACAATGAGCAGTTCTTC.

The chain has TRBV5-4 and TRBJ2-7; 13 nucleotides agree with TRBD2. Germline V lookup: CDR1 SGHNT, CDR2 YYREEE (reference sequence). The J segment lost 6 bases and the V segment lost 5 bases, leaving 8 bases of the junction unmatched. This CDR3 has 15 residues. CDR3 in DNA: TGTGCCAGCAGTCTGCCGGGACTAGCGGGACGCGAGCAGTACGTC. Translated, it gives CASSLPGLAGREQYV.

This CDR3 is CASSNSRGSGTATYNEQFF. In nucleotides, the CDR3 is TGTGCCAGCAGCAATAGTAGGGGAAGCGGGACTGCTACCTACAATGAGCAGTTCTTC. This chain joins TRBV11-3 and TRBJ2-1, with 7 bases aligning to TRBD2. The V segment lost 5 bases and the J segment 2 bases; nucleotides outside the gene matches: 18. CDR3 length equals 19 residues. Germline V CDR1 and CDR2: SGHNT, YENEEA. Variable domain in full (rest from reference TRBV11-3 and TRBJ2-1): EAGVVQSPRYKIIEKKQPVAFWCNPISGHNTLYWYLQNLGQGPELLIRYENEEAVDDSQLPKDRFSAERLKGVDSTLKIQPAELGDSAVYLCASSNSRGSGTATYNEQFFGPGTRLTVL.

The genes are TRBV7-9 and TRBJ1-6; 11 bases are shared with TRBD1. Germline assignment: CDR1 SEHNR and CDR2 FQNEAQ (reference sequence). This CDR3 has 14 residues. The V gene end was trimmed by 5 bases and the J gene end by 7 bases; junction bases not matched to a gene: 1. The DNA for the CDR3 is TGTGCCAGCAGCCGGACAGGGGGCAATTCACCCCTCCACTTT. Translating gives CASSRTGGNSPLHF.

The chain couples TRBV28 to TRBJ2-7; 8 positions match TRBD1. V lost 6 bases, J lost 0 bases, and 4 bases stayed unmatched. Germline-derived CDR1 and CDR2 are MDHEN and SYDVKM. CDR3 length: 14 amino acids. The DNA of the CDR3 is TGTGCCAGCAGCCTAGGGACAGGCTCCTACGAGCAGTACTTC. This encodes CASSLGTGSYEQYF.

The chain joins TRBV24-1 to TRBJ2-1, with 7 bases matching TRBD1. This CDR3 region has 15 residues. Germline lookup yields CDR1 KGHDR and CDR2 SFDVKD. The V segment lost 0 bases and the J segment 3 bases; nucleotides outside the gene matches: 1. CDR3 sequence: CATSDLPGGYNEQFF. The CDR3 DNA reads TGTGCCACCAGTGATTTGCCAGGGGGCTACAATGAGCAGTTCTTC.

This rearrangement joins TRBV6-6 to TRBJ1-2; 10 nucleotides align to TRBD1. Per germline, CDR1 MNHNY and CDR2 SVGAGI (reference sequence). This CDR3 is 15 amino acids long. V trimming: 2 bases; J trimming: 4 bases; junction bases outside the gene matches: 4. The CDR3 sequence is CASSYGTGASYGYTF. CDR3 DNA: TGTGCCAGCAGTTACGGGACAGGGGCATCCTATGGCTACACCTTC.

The CDR3 DNA follows: TGTGCCAGCAGTGAATTGGCAGGGGGAAATGAGCAGTTCTTC. Amino acid sequence: CASSELAGGNEQFF. The genes are TRBV25-1 and TRBJ2-1; 7 bases fit TRBD1. V lost 1 base and J lost 7; bases outside the gene matches: 4. In germline, CDR1 is MGHDK, CDR2 SYGVNS. The CDR3 is made up of 14 amino acids.

The chain combines TRBV6-6 with TRBJ2-7; 8 nucleotides match TRBD1. From germline, CDR1 is MNHNY and CDR2 SVGAGI (reference sequence). Losses at the gene ends were 9 bases for V and 2 bases for J; bases not matched to a gene: 12. This CDR3 has 15 amino acids. Written as DNA, the CDR3 is TGTGCCAGTCTCCAGGGGGCAGGGGGAACCTACGAGCAGTACTTC. Protein product: CASLQGAGGTYEQYF.

There are a few counts of this clone. This sequence joins TRBV29-1 and TRBJ1-2; a weak D match, TRBD1 (5 bases). V was cut by 4 bases and J by 8 bases, with 23 bases left in between. Per germline, CDR1 SQVTM and CDR2 ANQGSEA. The CDR3 covers 15 residues. CDR3 protein: CSVVSPLQGFGGYTF. CDR3 coding DNA: TGCAGCGTTGTTAGCCCTCTCCAGGGTTTCGGCGGCTACACCTTC.

This clone was detected a few times. The chain employs TRBV2 and TRBJ1-1, with D perhaps matching TRBD1 (6 bases). This CDR3 spans 15 amino acids. CDR1 SNHLY and CDR2 FYNNEI come from the germline V gene. Trimming removed 6 bases from V and 3 bases from J, with 17 bases in between. CDR3 sequence reads: CASSALQGGDTEAFF. The CDR3 DNA follows: TGTGCCAGCAGCGCACTACAGGGTGGGGACACTGAAGCTTTCTTT.

The V gene is TRBV6-1, the J gene TRBJ2-3, with 11 bases lining up with TRBD1. V lost 7 bases to trimming and J lost 3 bases; unmatched junction nucleotides: 12. Germline assignment: CDR1 MNHNS and CDR2 SASEGT. The CDR3 contains 17 residues. The CDR3 DNA follows: TGTGCCAGCACCGAAGCCTTGGGGGACAGGGGGACAGATACGCAGTATTTT. It specifies CASTEALGDRGTDTQYF.

V and J are TRBV7-9 and TRBJ2-3; 7 nucleotides line up with TRBD1. Looked up from germline, CDR1 is SEHNR and CDR2 is FQNEAQ (reference sequence). There are 15 residues in the CDR3. V lost 1 base to trimming and J lost 2 bases; unmatched junction nucleotides: 3. The CDR3 DNA follows: TGTGCCAGCAGCTTAGACAGGGGTATCACAGATACGCAGTATTTT. This translates into CASSLDRGITDTQYF.

V and J are TRBV30 and TRBJ2-1, with 12 bases lining up with TRBD1. Trimming cost V 4 bases and J 8 bases; bases outside gene matches: 9. This CDR3 is built from 15 residues. Germline lookup yields CDR1 GTSNPN and CDR2 SVGIG (reference sequence). The CDR3 DNA reads as TGTGCCTGGATCCTACGGGACAGGGGGCGGGATGAGCAGTTCTTC. Translating it yields CAWILRDRGRDEQFF.

The genes are TRBV6-1 and TRBJ2-5; 9 bases are shared with TRBD1. The CDR3 totals 16 residues. The ends lost 2 bases at V and 2 bases at J; junction bases unmatched: 6. Germline V gives CDR1 MNHNS, CDR2 SASEGT. The CDR3 sequence: CASSELRQGGQETQYF. DNA for the CDR3: TGTGCCAGCAGTGAACTCCGACAGGGGGGACAAGAGACCCAGTACTTC.

J is TRBJ1-2 and V is TRBV27; D might be TRBD1 (5 bases). CDR1 is MNHEY, CDR2 SMNVEV, per germline (reference sequence). Trimming left V 5 bases short and J 4 bases short, with 14 bases between. This CDR3 region has 14 residues. The CDR3 sequence is CASSPIGGAYGYTF. The CDR3 nucleotides are TGTGCCAGCAGTCCTATTGGAGGGGCCTATGGCTACACCTTC.

The chain carries TRBV2 and TRBJ2-2, with 8 bases fitting TRBD1. J gave up 2 bases and V 4 bases, and 3 bases lay outside the gene matches. The germline CDR1 and CDR2 sequences are SNHLY and FYNNEI. The CDR3 contains 15 residues. The CDR3 DNA reads TGTGCCAGCAGTGGGGGACAGGCTAACACCGGGGAGCTGTTTTTT. Its protein product is CASSGGQANTGELFF.